This note documents a single T cell receptor beta chain sequence. The antigen it binds to is not known. The sample holds no much larger clone one base away, and base qualities are not on file. The sample comes from a study of PD-1 blockade in classical Hodgkin lymphoma (dated by TCRdb to the early 2020s). In the study overall: Nivolumab dosing was 3 mg/kg intravenously every 2 weeks, continuing until either disease progression or unacceptable toxicity. The study used CyTOF and TCR beta sequencing to define a peripheral blood immune signature of response to PD-1 blockade in classical Hodgkin lymphoma.

The label giving this sample's time point can be read as: cycle 2 day 1 (C2D1) of nivolumab. All trial patients had relapsed after autologous stem cell transplantation, with cohorts A, B and C differing in prior brentuximab vedotin exposure. The trial cohort comprised approximately 55 patients with relapsed/refractory classical Hodgkin lymphoma whose best overall responses were complete response, partial response or progressive disease. Single-agent nivolumab was administered to trial patients in the multi-cohort phase II CheckMate 205 trial. Best overall response was determined by an independent review committee according to the 2007 International Working Group response criteria. Trial PBMCs were collected just before the start of nivolumab (C1D1) and during therapy at cycle 2 day 1 and cycle 4 day 1. Peripheral blood was collected in 8 mL Vacutainer Cell Preparation Tubes, from which PBMCs were isolated by centrifugation and then cryopreserved.

Genomic DNA was isolated using the Qiagen DNeasy kit from unsorted PBMCs as well as from negatively selected CD4+ and CD8+ fractions. Using primers that anneal to V and J segments, immunoSEQ multiplex PCR amplified the TCR beta CDR3 regions. A synthetic immune receptor repertoire was used to minimize amplification bias, and any remaining bias was removed computationally after sequencing. As for how the authors treated the data: Custom Python scripts were used to quantify repertoire diversity as the Shannon entropy index. Unsorted, CD4+ and CD8+ repertoires were analyzed separately, except in combined analyses where CD4+ and CD8+ sequences were merged in silico. A clone was considered expanded if an increase in frequency of at least 2-fold after treatment relative to C1D1 was found, and a pseudocount of 0.5 was applied to clones undetected at baseline. Singleton clones were defined as clones with 0 or 1 copy at C1D1, and non-singleton clones were defined as clones with 2 or more copies. By matching protein sequences in sorted samples from the same patient, clones expanded in unsorted samples were annotated as CD4+, CD8+ or unknown. Wilcoxon tests on paired samples were used to test changes in diversity from C1D1 to C4D1. TCRdb retrieved this table from immuneACCESS and kept in-frame rearrangements only. Not all clones are present; in checked studies, unresolved V genes account for under half, and no reason is known for the remainder. That table furnishes V, J and clone size, whereas the DNA furnished D and trimming. The sample yields approximately 34,000 clones; more than 65% were counted once. The top ten hold approximately 15% of the sample.

The germline V gene specifies SGHDT as CDR1 and YYEEEE as CDR2. The CDR3 runs 15 residues from the cysteine to the phenylalanine. The only DNA kept is the CDR3, 45 bases in frame from the first base. V lost 3 bases and J lost 6 bases; the stretch between them is 13 bases long. What the work shows at the level of the full study, not this receptor alone: Newly diagnosed patients were reported to have lower baseline TCR diversity than healthy donors, and relapsed/refractory patients were reported to have lower baseline TCR diversity still. By C4D1, a significant rise was seen in CD4+ TCR diversity but not in CD8+ TCR diversity (p=0.0027 vs p=0.16), and the rise was most apparent among complete responders (p=0.02). The study covered only a single clinical trial cohort, and the causes of the repertoire differences, possibly disease activity or prior therapy, were still not defined. Among trial patients, those achieving complete response had baseline diversity similar to that of newly diagnosed patients, while diversity was significantly lower in partial responders and progressors. Diversity was lower in patients who began nivolumab less than 1 year after ASCT, so these patients were left out of later analyses to avoid confounding by immune reconstitution.

Rearrangement joined TRBV5-6 to TRBJ1-6; TRBD1 is a possible D gene, resting on 6 matching bases. The source of this sequence is a human donor with classical Hodgkin lymphoma. Here the sequenced sample was peripheral blood mononuclear cells (PBMCs), taken before the second cycle of nivolumab. The nucleotide sequence is TGTGCCAGCAGCTCGGTGGGACACGCTAATTCACCCCTCCACTTT. The resulting protein is CASSSVGHANSPLHF.